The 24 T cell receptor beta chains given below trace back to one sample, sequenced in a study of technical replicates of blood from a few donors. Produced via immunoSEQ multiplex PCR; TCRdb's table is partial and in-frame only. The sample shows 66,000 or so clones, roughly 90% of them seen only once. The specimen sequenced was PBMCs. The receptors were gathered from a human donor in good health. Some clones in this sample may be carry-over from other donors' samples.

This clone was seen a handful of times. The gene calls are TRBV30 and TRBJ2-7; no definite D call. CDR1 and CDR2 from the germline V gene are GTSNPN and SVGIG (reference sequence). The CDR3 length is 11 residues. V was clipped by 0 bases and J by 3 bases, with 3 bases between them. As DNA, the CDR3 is TGTGCCTGGAGTGTTATCTACGAGCAGTACTTC. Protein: CAWSVIYEQYF.

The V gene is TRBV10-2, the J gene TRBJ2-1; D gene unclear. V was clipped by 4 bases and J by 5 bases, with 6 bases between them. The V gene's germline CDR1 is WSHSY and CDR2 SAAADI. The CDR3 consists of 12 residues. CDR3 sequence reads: CASSAYDNEQFF. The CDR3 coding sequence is TGCGCCAGCAGTGCCTACGACAATGAGCAGTTCTTC.

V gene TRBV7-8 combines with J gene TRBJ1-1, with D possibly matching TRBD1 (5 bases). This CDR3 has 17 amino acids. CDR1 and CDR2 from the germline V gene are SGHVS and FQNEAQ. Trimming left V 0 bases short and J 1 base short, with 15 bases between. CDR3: CASSLAVPGLPNTEAFF. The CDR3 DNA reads TGTGCCAGCAGCTTAGCGGTCCCGGGACTGCCGAACACTGAAGCTTTCTTT.

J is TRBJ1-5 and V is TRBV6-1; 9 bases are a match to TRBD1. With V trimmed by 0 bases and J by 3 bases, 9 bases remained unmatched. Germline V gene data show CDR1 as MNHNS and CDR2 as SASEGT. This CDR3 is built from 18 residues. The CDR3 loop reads CASSEALSRTGANQPQHF. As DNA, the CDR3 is TGTGCCAGCAGTGAAGCGCTATCAAGGACAGGGGCCAATCAGCCCCAGCATTTT.

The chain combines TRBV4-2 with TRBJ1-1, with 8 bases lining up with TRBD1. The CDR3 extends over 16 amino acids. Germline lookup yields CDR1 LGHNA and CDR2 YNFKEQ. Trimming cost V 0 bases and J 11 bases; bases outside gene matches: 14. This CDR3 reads CASSQDPMGQAAGAFF. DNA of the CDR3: TGTGCCAGCAGCCAAGATCCTATGGGACAGGCAGCTGGGGCTTTCTTT.

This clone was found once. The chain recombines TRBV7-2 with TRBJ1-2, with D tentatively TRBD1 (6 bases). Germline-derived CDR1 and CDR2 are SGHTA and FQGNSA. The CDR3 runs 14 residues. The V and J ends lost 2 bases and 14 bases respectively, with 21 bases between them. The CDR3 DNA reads TGTGCCAGCAGCTTAATAGGTGGGGGCTTCGAATGTACCTTC. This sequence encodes CASSLIGGGFECTF.

CDR3 coding DNA: TGTGCCAGCAGCTTAAAGGGGGCGGATCAGCCCCAGCATTTT. Its translation is CASSLKGADQPQHF. The rearrangement links TRBV7-2 to TRBJ1-5; TRBD1 matches 7 bases. With V trimmed by 2 bases and J by 5 bases, 3 bases remained unmatched. The CDR3 runs 14 residues. The germline gives CDR1 SGHTA, CDR2 FQGNSA.

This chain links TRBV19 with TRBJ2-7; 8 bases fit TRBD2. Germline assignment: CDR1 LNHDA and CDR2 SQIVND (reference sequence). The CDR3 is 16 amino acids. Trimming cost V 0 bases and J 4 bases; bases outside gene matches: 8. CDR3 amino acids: CASSIDQAGVGYEQYF. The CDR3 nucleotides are TGTGCCAGTAGTATAGATCAAGCGGGAGTGGGATACGAGCAGTACTTC.

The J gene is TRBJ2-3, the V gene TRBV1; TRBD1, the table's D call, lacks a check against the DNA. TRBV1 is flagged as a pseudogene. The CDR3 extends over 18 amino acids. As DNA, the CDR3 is TGCACCAGCAGCCAACGTGGGGAGGACAGGGCGCCCACAGATACGCAGTATTTT. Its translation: CTSSQRGEDRAPTDTQYF.

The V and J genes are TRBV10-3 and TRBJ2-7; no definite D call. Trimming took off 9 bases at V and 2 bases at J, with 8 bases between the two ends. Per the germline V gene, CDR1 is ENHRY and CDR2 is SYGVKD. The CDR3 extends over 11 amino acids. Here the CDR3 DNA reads TGTGCCATTAGAAAAACCTACGAGCAGTACTTC. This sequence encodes CAIRKTYEQYF.

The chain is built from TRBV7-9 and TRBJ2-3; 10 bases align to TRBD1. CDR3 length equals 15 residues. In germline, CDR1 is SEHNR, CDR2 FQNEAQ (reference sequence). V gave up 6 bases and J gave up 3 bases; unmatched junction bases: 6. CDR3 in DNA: TGTGCCAGCAGACGCCGGGGACAGGGGACAGATACGCAGTATTTT. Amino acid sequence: CASRRRGQGTDTQYF.

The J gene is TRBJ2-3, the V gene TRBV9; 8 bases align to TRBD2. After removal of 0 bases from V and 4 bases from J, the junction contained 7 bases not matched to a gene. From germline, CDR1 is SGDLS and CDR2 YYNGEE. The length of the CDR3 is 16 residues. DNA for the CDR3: TGTGCCAGCAGCGTAGAAATAGCGGGGTCAGCAGATACGCAGTATTTT. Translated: CASSVEIAGSADTQYF.

The CDR3 is CASSEGGAGGGELFF. The DNA of the CDR3 is TGTGCCAGCAGTGAAGGGGGGGCGGGAGGCGGGGAGCTGTTTTTT. The rearrangement uses TRBV6-1 and TRBJ2-2; TRBD2 agrees at 8 bases. CDR1 is MNHNS and CDR2 is SASEGT in the germline V gene. V lost 1 base, J lost 7 bases, and 5 bases stayed unmatched. The CDR3 covers 15 residues.

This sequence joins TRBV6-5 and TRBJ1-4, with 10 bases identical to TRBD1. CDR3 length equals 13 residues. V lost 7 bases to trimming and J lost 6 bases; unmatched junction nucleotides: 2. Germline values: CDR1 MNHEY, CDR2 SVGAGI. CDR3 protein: CASKGQGYEKLFF. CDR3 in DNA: TGTGCCAGCAAGGGACAGGGGTATGAAAAACTGTTTTTT.

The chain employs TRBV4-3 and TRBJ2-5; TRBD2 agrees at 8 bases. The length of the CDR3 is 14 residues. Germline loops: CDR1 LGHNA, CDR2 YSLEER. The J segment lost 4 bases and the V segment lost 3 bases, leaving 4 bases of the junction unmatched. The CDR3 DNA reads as TGCGCCAGCAGCCATGGACGGGGGGGAGAGACCCAGTACTTC. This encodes CASSHGRGGETQYF.

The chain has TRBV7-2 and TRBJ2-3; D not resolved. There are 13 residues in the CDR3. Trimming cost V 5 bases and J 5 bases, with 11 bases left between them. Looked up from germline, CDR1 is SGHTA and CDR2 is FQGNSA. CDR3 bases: TGTGCCAGCAGCCCCAGTCCCCAAGATACGCAGTATTTT. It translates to CASSPSPQDTQYF.

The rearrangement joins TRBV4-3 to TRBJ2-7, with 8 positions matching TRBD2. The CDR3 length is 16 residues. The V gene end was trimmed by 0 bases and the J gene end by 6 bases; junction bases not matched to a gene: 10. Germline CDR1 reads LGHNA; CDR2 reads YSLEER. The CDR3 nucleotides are TGCGCCAGCAGCCAAGATAGTGCGGGAGGACCGGGCGAGCAGTACTTC. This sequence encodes CASSQDSAGGPGEQYF.

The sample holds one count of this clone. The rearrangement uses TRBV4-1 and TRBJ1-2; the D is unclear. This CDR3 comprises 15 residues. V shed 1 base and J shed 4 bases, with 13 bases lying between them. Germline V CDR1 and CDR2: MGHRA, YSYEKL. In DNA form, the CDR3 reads TGCGCCAGCAGCCAAGGCGGGAGAAACCCCTATGGCTACACCTTC. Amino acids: CASSQGGRNPYGYTF.

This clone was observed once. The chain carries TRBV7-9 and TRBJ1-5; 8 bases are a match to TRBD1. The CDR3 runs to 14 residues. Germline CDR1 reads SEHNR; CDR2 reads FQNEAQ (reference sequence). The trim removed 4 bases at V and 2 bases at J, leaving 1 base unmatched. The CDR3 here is CASSSTGGNQPQHF. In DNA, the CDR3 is TGTGCCAGCAGCTCGACAGGGGGCAATCAGCCCCAGCATTTT.

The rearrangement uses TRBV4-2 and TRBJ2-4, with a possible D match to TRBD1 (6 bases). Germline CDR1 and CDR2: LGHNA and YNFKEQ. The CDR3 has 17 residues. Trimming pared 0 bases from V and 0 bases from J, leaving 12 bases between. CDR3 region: CASSQESARGAKNIQYF. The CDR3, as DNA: TGTGCCAGCAGCCAAGAAAGTGCCAGGGGAGCCAAAAACATTCAGTACTTC.

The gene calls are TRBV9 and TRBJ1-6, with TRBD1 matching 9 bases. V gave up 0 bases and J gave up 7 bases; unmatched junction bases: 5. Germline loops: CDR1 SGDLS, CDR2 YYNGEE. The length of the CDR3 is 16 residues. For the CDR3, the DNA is TGTGCCAGCAGCGTAGGGGCGGACAGGGGCAATTCACCCCTCCACTTT. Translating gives CASSVGADRGNSPLHF.

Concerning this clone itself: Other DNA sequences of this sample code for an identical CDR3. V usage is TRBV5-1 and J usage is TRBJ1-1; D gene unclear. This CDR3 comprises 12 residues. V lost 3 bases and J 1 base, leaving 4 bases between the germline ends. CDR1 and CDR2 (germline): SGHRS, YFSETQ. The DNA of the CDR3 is TGCGCCAGCAGCTCGGGGAACACTGAAGCTTTCTTT. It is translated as CASSSGNTEAFF. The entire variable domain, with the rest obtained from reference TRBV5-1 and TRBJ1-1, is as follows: KAGVTQTPRYLIKTRGQQVTLSCSPISGHRSVSWYQQTPGQGLQFLFEYFSETQRNKGNFPGRFSGRQFSNSRSEMNVSTLELGDSALYLCASSSGNTEAFFGQGTRLTVV.

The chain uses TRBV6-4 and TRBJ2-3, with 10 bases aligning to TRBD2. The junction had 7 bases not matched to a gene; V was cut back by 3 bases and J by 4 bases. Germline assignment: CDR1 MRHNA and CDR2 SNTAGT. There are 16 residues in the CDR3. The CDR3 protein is CASSESGGAGADTQYF. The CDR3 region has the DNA TGTGCCAGCAGTGAGAGCGGGGGGGCTGGAGCAGATACGCAGTATTTT.

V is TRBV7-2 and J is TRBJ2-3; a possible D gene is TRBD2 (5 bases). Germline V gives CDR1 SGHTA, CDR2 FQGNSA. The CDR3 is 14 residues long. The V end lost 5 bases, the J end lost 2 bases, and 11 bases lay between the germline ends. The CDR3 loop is CASSPYSVTDTQYF. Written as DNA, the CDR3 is TGTGCCAGCAGCCCGTATAGCGTCACAGATACGCAGTATTTT.